Below are 23 T cell receptor beta chains sequenced from a single sample in a study of blood T cells in healthy people across ages. Using a J-beta primer mix together with a sample-barcoded 5' primer, a second PCR was run for roughly 6 to 12 cycles. TCRdb reanalysed the 5' RACE reads using MiXCR and keeps one entry per CDR3 protein. The repertoire consists of over 1,500,000 distinct CDR3 sequences, with 49% occurring once and the leading ten covering less than 2.5%. The material sequenced was blood. These receptors all come from a middle-aged woman in good health.

This clonotype has a handful of counts. DNA of the CDR3: TGCAGCGTTGAAGTGAGCGGGGCATTCCTTCTGGTGCAGTTCTTC. Its protein is CSVEVSGAFLLVQFF. The chain is built from TRBV29-1 and TRBJ2-1, with 7 bases aligning to TRBD2. With V trimmed by 1 base and J by 12 bases, 15 bases remained unmatched. The length of the CDR3 is 15 residues. Germline V gene lookup returns CDR1 SQVTM and CDR2 ANQGSEA.

The gene calls are TRBV14 and TRBJ1-1, with D possibly TRBD1 on 6 matching bases. Germline V lookup: CDR1 SGHDN, CDR2 FVKESK. Trimming stripped 1 base from V and 10 bases from J, with 10 bases between. The CDR3 covers 12 residues. The CDR3 DNA follows: TGTGCCAGCAGCCAAGTCAGGGGAGGAGCTTTCTTT. Protein: CASSQVRGGAFF.

There are a few counts of this clonotype. The rearrangement joins TRBV21-1 to TRBJ1-6; the D call TRBD1 from the table was never checked on the DNA. TRBV21-1 is a pseudogene segment. The CDR3 runs to 15 residues. The CDR3 here is CASSKGTSVDSPLHF. CDR3 coding DNA: TGTGCCAGCAGCAAAGGGACATCGGTCGATTCACCCCTCCACTTT.

The J gene is TRBJ1-2, the V gene TRBV18; D remains unclear. The CDR3 is 13 residues long. Germline V gives CDR1 KGHSH, CDR2 LQKENI. V was cut by 5 bases and J by 2 bases, with 9 bases left in between. The CDR3 loop reads CASSREQNYGYTF. The CDR3 bases are TGTGCCAGCTCAAGGGAACAGAACTATGGCTACACCTTC.

The chain combines TRBV28 with TRBJ1-2; perhaps TRBD1 as D (5 bases). Germline CDR1 and CDR2: MDHEN and SYDVKM. With 10 bases removed from V and 2 bases from J, the gap between germline ends came to 17 bases. The CDR3 totals 14 residues. The CDR3 nucleotides read TGTGCCACCACAGGACGGGGGAAGAACTATGGCTACACCTTC. Its translation is CATTGRGKNYGYTF.

The chain employs TRBV5-6 and TRBJ1-2; tentative D call: TRBD1 (5 bases). Deletions cut 4 bases from V and 8 bases from J, with 12 bases between. CDR1 SGHDT and CDR2 YYEEEE come from the germline V gene. The CDR3 extends over 12 amino acids. The CDR3 reads CASSGGTAGYTF. DNA of the CDR3: TGTGCCAGCAGCGGCGGGACCGCGGGCTACACCTTC.

This chain uses TRBV4-2 with TRBJ1-2; D uncertain. Germline CDR1 is LGHNA and CDR2 is YNFKEQ. The germline V and J ends were trimmed by 0 bases and 4 bases, with 12 bases remaining between them. The CDR3 totals 15 residues. The CDR3 nucleotides are TGTGCCAGCAGCCAAGAGTTCGGCTCCGGCTATGGCTACACCTTC. Its translation is CASSQEFGSGYGYTF.

This sequence joins TRBV6-2 or TRBV6-3 and TRBJ2-7; 9 nucleotides agree with TRBD1. The CDR3 is made up of 16 amino acids. After removal of 5 bases from V and 3 bases from J, the junction contained 11 bases not matched to a gene. Germline V lookup: CDR1 MNHEY, CDR2 SVGEGT. The CDR3 coding sequence is TGTGCCAGCAGTCCTGACCGGGACAGGGCCCTCTACGAGCAGTACTTC. It is translated as CASSPDRDRALYEQYF.

This clonotype has more than one count but fewer than ten. The genes are TRBV29-1 and TRBJ2-1, with 8 bases aligning to TRBD2. The trim removed 4 bases at V and 8 bases at J, leaving 4 bases unmatched. Germline V lookup: CDR1 SQVTM, CDR2 ANQGSEA. The CDR3 runs 12 residues. The CDR3 nucleotides are TGCAGCGTTGGGCGGGGGGTCCATGAGCAGTTCTTC. Protein sequence: CSVGRGVHEQFF.

The chain employs TRBV6-6 and TRBJ1-4; D perhaps matches TRBD1 (6 bases). This CDR3 has 15 amino acids. Trimming took 6 bases from V and 4 from J, leaving 15 bases between them. Germline assignment: CDR1 MNHNY and CDR2 SVGAGI (reference sequence). The DNA of the CDR3 is TGTGCCAGCAGAGCTACTGGACAGTATAATGAAAAACTGTTTTTT. Protein sequence: CASRATGQYNEKLFF.

The chain combines TRBV12-3 or TRBV12-4 with TRBJ2-3, with D uncertain. Trimming removed 7 bases from V and 7 bases from J, with 21 bases in between. This CDR3 has 15 residues. The CDR3 loop is CASTDPALLPNTQYF. Here the CDR3 DNA reads TGTGCCAGCACCGACCCGGCTCTCCTTCCCAATACGCAGTATTTT.

This chain connects TRBV7-9 to TRBJ2-1; TRBD1 matches at 9 bases. The V gene end was trimmed by 5 bases and the J gene end by 5 bases; junction bases not matched to a gene: 10. Germline V gene data show CDR1 as SEHNR and CDR2 as FQNEAQ (reference sequence). The CDR3 is 16 residues long. CDR3 protein: CASSHRTGASNNEQFF. DNA of the CDR3: TGTGCCAGCAGCCACAGGACAGGGGCTTCTAACAATGAGCAGTTCTTC.

V and J are TRBV12-3 or TRBV12-4 and TRBJ2-7; D is possibly TRBD2 (5 bases). The ends were cut back, 6 bases at V and 2 bases at J, with 11 bases in the middle. This CDR3 contains 13 residues. The CDR3 here is CASRRASTYEQYF. The CDR3, as DNA: TGTGCCAGCAGGCGGGCTAGCACCTACGAGCAGTACTTC.

This clonotype was detected a few times. The chain employs TRBV13 and TRBJ2-3; D is undetermined. CDR1 is PRHDT and CDR2 is FYEKMQ in the germline V gene (reference sequence). V shed 1 base and J shed 4 bases, with 6 bases lying between them. There are 13 residues in the CDR3. The CDR3 is CASSLDNPDTQYF. The CDR3 nucleotides are TGTGCCAGCAGCTTAGATAATCCAGATACGCAGTATTTT.

The gene calls are TRBV27 and TRBJ2-3, with TRBD2 matching 7 bases. After removal of 8 bases from V and 2 bases from J, the junction contained 13 bases not matched to a gene. Germline V gene data show CDR1 as MNHEY and CDR2 as SMNVEV (reference sequence). This CDR3 spans 16 amino acids. The CDR3 region is CASAKMGGSYTDTQYF. CDR3 sequence (DNA): TGTGCCAGCGCAAAGATGGGCGGGAGTTACACAGATACGCAGTATTTT.

J is TRBJ2-5 and V is TRBV10-1; 9 positions match TRBD1. The J call is doubtful: the DNA matches TRBJ2-7 better. This CDR3 region has 14 residues. The germline V gene has CDR1 WNHNN and CDR2 SYGVQD (reference sequence). The CDR3 DNA reads as TGCGCCAGCAGCGGACAGGGGCCGACCTACGAGCAGTACTTC. This gives the protein CASSGQGPTYEQYF.

This clonotype was detected many times. This chain connects TRBV29-1 to TRBJ2-1, with a possible D match to TRBD1 (6 bases). The CDR3 covers 14 residues. CDR1 is SQVTM and CDR2 is ANQGSEA in the germline V gene. V was cut by 1 base and J by 3 bases, with 10 bases left in between. The CDR3 region has the DNA TGCAGCGTTGAAGGGACAGAGAACTACAATGAGCAGTTCTTC. This gives the protein CSVEGTENYNEQFF.

The gene calls are TRBV3-1 and TRBJ1-2; no reliable D call. The germline V gene has CDR1 LGHDT and CDR2 YNNKEL (reference sequence). The CDR3 totals 14 residues. The V and J ends lost 0 bases and 5 bases respectively, with 10 bases between them. CDR3 sequence reads: CASSQETAIYGYTF. The CDR3 DNA reads TGTGCCAGCAGCCAAGAGACGGCGATATATGGCTACACCTTC. The whole variable domain, filled in from reference TRBV3-1 and TRBJ1-2, reads DTAVSQTPKYLVTQMGNDKSIKCEQNLGHDTMYWYKQDSKKFLKIMFSYNNKELIINETVPNRFSPKSPDKAHLNLHINSLELGDSAVYFCASSQETAIYGYTFGSGTRLTVV.

This rearrangement joins TRBV28 to TRBJ2-1; TRBD1 aligns across 7 bases. The J segment lost 7 bases and the V segment lost 3 bases, leaving 6 bases of the junction unmatched. Germline CDR1 and CDR2: MDHEN and SYDVKM. The CDR3 is 14 amino acids. The CDR3 nucleotides read TGTGCCAGCAGTTTTAGGACAGGATGGAATGAGCAGTTCTTC. This sequence encodes CASSFRTGWNEQFF.

The rearrangement links TRBV7-9 to TRBJ2-5; D is tentatively TRBD1 or TRBD2 (5 bases each). Trimming cost V 0 bases and J 7 bases, with 15 bases left between them. The germline V gene has CDR1 SEHNR and CDR2 FQNEAQ (reference sequence). There are 15 residues in the CDR3. The CDR3 coding sequence is TGTGCCAGCAGCTTAGCGGCCGGCAGGGACGGGACCCAGTACTTC. It is translated as CASSLAAGRDGTQYF.

This clonotype has just a few counts. The chain links TRBV20-1 to TRBJ2-1; D not resolved. Germline V lookup: CDR1 DFQATT, CDR2 SNEGSKA (reference sequence). The length of the CDR3 is 17 residues. Trimming took off 5 bases at V and 0 bases at J, with 20 bases between the two ends. The DNA of the CDR3 is TGCAGTGCTCCCTCCTCGGCAAGGGTGAGCTCCTACAATGAGCAGTTCTTC. This sequence encodes CSAPSSARVSSYNEQFF.

This clonotype was detected a few times. The chain carries TRBV7-2 and TRBJ2-2, with D possibly TRBD1 on 5 matching bases. This CDR3 is 16 amino acids long. V was cut by 1 base and J by 5 bases, with 14 bases left in between. Germline CDR1 reads SGHTA; CDR2 reads FQGNSA. This CDR3 reads CASSLVPGMGTGELFF. CDR3 nucleotides: TGTGCCAGCAGCTTAGTGCCAGGGATGGGAACCGGGGAGCTGTTTTTT.

This clonotype appeared a few times. The chain joins TRBV10-3 to TRBJ2-1, with TRBD2 identical over 12 bases. Germline V gene sequence: CDR1 ENHRY, CDR2 SYGVKD. The J segment lost 7 bases and the V segment lost 7 bases, leaving 8 bases of the junction unmatched. The CDR3 spans 15 residues. As DNA, the CDR3 is TGTGCCATCACTGCTAGCGGGGGGGTGGGTAATGAGCAGTTCTTC. Translating it yields CAITASGGVGNEQFF.